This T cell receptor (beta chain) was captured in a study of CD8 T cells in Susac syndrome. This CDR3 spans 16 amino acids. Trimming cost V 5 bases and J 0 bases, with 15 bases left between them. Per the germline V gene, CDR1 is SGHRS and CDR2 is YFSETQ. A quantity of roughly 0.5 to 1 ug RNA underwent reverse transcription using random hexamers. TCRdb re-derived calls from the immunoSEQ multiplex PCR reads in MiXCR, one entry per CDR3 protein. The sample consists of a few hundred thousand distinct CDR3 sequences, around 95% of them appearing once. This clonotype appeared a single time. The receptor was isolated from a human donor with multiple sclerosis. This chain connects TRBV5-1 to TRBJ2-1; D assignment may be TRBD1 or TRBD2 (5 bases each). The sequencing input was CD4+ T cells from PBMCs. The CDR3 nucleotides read TGCGCCAGCAGTTCCGAGGGAAGGGGCTCCTACAATGAGCAGTTCTTC. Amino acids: CASSSEGRGSYNEQFF.